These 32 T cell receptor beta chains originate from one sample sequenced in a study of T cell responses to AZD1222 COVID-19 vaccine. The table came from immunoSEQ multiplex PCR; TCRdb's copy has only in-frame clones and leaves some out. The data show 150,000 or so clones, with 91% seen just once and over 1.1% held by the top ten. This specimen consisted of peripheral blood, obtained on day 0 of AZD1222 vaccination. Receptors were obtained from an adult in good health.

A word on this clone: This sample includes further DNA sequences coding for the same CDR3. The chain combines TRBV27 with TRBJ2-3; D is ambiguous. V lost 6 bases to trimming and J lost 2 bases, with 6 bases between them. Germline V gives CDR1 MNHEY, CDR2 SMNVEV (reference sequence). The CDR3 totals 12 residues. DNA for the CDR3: TGTGCCAGCAGCCCCTCCACAGATACGCAGTATTTT. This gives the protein CASSPSTDTQYF.

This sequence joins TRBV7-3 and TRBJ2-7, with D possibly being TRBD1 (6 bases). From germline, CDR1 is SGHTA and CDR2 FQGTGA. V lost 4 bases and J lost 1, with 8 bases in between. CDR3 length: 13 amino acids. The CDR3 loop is CASSWGQSYEQYF. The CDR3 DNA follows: TGTGCCAGCAGCTGGGGACAATCCTACGAGCAGTACTTC. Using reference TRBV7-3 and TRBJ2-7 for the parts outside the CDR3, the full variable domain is GAGVSQTPSNKVTEKGKYVELRCDPISGHTALYWYRQSLGQGPEFLIYFQGTGAADDSGLPNDRFFAVRPEGSVSTLKIQRTERGDSAVYLCASSWGQSYEQYFGPGTRLTVT.

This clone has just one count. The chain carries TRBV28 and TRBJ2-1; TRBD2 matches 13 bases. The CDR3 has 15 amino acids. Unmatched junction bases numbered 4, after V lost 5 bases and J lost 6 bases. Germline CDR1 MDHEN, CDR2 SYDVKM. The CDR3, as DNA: TGTGCCAGCAGTCGGACTAGCGGGAGTGGCAATGAGCAGTTCTTC. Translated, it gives CASSRTSGSGNEQFF.

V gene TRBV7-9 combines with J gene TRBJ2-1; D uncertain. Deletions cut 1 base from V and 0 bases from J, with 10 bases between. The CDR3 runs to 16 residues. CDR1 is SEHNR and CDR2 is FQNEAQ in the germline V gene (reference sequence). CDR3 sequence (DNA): TGTGCCAGCAGCTTAGAAGTACTAAACTCCTACAATGAGCAGTTCTTC. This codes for CASSLEVLNSYNEQFF.

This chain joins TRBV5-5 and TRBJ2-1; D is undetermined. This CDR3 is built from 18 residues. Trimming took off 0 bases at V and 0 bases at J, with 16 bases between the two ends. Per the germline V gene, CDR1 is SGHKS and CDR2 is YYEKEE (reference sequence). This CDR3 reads CASSLDPPLGSSYNEQFF. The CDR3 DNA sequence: TGTGCCAGCAGCTTGGACCCCCCCCTCGGAAGCTCCTACAATGAGCAGTTCTTC. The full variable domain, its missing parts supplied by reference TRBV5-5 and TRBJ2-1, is DAGVTQSPTHLIKTRGQQVTLRCSPISGHKSVSWYQQVLGQGPQFIFQYYEKEERGRGNFPDRFSARQFPNYSSELNVNALLLGDSALYLCASSLDPPLGSSYNEQFFGPGTRLTVL.

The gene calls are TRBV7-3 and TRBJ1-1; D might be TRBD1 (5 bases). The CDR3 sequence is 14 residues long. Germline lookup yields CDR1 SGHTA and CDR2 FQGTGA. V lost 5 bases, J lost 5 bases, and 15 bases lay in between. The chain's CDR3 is CASSLGPWGTEAFF. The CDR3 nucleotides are TGTGCCAGCAGCCTGGGACCTTGGGGGACTGAAGCTTTCTTT. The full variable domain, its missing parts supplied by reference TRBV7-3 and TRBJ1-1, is GAGVSQTPSNKVTEKGKYVELRCDPISGHTALYWYRQSLGQGPEFLIYFQGTGAADDSGLPNDRFFAVRPEGSVSTLKIQRTERGDSAVYLCASSLGPWGTEAFFGQGTRLTVV.

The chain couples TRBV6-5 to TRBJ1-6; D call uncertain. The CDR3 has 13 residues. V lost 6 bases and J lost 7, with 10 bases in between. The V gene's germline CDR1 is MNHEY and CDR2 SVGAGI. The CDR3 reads CASSVLSNSPLHF. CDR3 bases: TGTGCCAGCAGCGTACTCTCGAATTCACCCCTCCACTTT.

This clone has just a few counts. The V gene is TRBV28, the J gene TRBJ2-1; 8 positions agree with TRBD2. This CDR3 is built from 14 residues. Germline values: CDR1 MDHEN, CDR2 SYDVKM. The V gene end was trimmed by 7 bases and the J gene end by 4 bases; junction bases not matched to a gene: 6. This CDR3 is CASTLAEKYNEQFF. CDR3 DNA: TGTGCCAGCACACTAGCGGAAAAATACAATGAGCAGTTCTTC.

CDR3 in DNA: TGTGCCAGCAGTCCCAGAAATGAGCAGTTCTTC. Amino acids: CASSPRNEQFF. The chain has TRBV6-2 or TRBV6-3 and TRBJ2-1; D not resolved. Germline V gene sequence: CDR1 MNHEY, CDR2 SVGEGT. Trimming took off 5 bases at V and 7 bases at J, with 6 bases between the two ends. The CDR3 runs to 11 residues.

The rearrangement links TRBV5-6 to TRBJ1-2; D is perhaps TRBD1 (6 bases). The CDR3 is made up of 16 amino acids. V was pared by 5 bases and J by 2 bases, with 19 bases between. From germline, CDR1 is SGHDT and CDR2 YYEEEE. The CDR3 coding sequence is TGTGCCAGCAGACGAGATCAACTTAGGGGGAACTATGGCTACACCTTC. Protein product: CASRRDQLRGNYGYTF. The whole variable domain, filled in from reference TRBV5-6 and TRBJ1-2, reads DAGVTQSPTHLIKTRGQQVTLRCSPKSGHDTVSWYQQALGQGPQFIFQYYEEEERQRGNFPDRFSGHQFPNYSSELNVNALLLGDSALYLCASRRDQLRGNYGYTFGSGTRLTVV.

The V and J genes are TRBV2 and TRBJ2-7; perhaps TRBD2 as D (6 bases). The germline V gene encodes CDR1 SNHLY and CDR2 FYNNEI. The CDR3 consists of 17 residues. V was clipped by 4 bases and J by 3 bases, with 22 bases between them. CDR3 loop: CASSVERGGSFDYEQYF. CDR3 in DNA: TGTGCCAGCAGTGTCGAAAGGGGAGGTAGTTTTGACTACGAGCAGTACTTC. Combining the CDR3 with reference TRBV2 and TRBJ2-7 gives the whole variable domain EPEVTQTPSHQVTQMGQEVILRCVPISNHLYFYWYRQILGQKVEFLVSFYNNEISEKSEIFDDQFSVERPDGSNFTLKIRSTKLEDSAMYFCASSVERGGSFDYEQYFGPGTRLTVT.

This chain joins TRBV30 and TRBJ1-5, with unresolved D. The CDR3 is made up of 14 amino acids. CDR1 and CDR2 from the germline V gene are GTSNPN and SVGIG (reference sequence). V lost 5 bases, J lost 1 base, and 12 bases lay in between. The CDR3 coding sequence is TGTGCCTGGGGACTGGAGCGGAGCAATCAGCCCCAGCATTTT. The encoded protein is CAWGLERSNQPQHF.

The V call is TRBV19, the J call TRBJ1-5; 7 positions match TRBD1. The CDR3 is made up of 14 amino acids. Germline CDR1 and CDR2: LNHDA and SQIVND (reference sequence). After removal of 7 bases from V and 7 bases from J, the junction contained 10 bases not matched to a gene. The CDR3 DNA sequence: TGTGCCAGTACGGAGGGGGCGCGAAACCAGCCCCAGCATTTT. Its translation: CASTEGARNQPQHF.

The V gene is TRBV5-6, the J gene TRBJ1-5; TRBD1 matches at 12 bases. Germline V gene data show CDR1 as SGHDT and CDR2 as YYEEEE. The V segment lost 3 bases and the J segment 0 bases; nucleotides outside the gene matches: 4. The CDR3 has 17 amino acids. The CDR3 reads CASSSGTGGYSNQPQHF. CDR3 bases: TGTGCCAGCAGCTCCGGGACAGGGGGCTATAGCAATCAGCCCCAGCATTTT. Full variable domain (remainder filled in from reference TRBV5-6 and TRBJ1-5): DAGVTQSPTHLIKTRGQQVTLRCSPKSGHDTVSWYQQALGQGPQFIFQYYEEEERQRGNFPDRFSGHQFPNYSSELNVNALLLGDSALYLCASSSGTGGYSNQPQHFGDGTRLSIL.

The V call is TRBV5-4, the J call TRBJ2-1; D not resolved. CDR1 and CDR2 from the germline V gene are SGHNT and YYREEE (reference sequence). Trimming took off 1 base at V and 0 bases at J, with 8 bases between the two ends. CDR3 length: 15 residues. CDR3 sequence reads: CASSLMEFSYNEQFF. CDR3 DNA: TGTGCCAGCAGCTTGATGGAGTTCTCCTACAATGAGCAGTTCTTC.

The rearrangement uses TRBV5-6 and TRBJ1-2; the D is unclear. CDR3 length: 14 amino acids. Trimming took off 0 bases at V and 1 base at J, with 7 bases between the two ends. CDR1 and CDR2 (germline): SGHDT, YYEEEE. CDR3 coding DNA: TGTGCCAGCAGCTTGGTCTCCCTTAACTATGGCTACACCTTC. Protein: CASSLVSLNYGYTF.

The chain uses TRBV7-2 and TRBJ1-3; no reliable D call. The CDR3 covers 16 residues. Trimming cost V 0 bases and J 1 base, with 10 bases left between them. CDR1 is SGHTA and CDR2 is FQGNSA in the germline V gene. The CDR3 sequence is CASSLAMGESGNTIYF. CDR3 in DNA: TGTGCCAGCAGCTTAGCCATGGGCGAATCTGGAAACACCATATATTTT.

The chain's CDR3 is CASSGREATGANVLTF. CDR3 bases: TGTGCCAGCTCAGGCAGGGAGGCAACAGGGGCCAACGTCCTGACTTTC. The rearrangement links TRBV18 to TRBJ2-6; maybe TRBD2 (6 bases). This CDR3 is built from 16 residues. CDR1 KGHSH and CDR2 LQKENI come from the germline V gene. V was pared by 5 bases and J by 4 bases, with 15 bases between.

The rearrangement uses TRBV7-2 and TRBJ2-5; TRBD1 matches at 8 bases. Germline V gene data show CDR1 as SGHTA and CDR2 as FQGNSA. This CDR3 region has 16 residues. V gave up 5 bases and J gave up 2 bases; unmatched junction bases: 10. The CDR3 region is CASSPRGTGGQETQYF. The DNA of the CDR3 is TGTGCCAGCAGCCCCCGGGGGACAGGCGGGCAAGAGACCCAGTACTTC.

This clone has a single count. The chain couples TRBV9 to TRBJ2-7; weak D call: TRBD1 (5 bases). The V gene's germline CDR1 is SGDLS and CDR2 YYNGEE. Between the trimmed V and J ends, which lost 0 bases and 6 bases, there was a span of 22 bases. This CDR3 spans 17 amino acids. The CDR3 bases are TGTGCCAGCAGCGTAGCGAGCCAGGGTATTATCACTTCCGAGCAGTACTTC. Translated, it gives CASSVASQGIITSEQYF.

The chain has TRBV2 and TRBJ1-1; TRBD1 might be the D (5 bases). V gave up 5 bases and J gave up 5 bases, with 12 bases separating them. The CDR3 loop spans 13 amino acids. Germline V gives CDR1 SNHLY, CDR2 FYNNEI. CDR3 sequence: CASSSQGRTEAFF. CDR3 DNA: TGTGCCAGCAGTTCGCAGGGTAGGACTGAAGCTTTCTTT.

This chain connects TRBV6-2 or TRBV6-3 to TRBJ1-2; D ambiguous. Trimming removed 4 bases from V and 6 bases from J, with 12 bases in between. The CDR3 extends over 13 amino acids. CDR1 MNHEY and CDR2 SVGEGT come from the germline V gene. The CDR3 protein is CASSSTENDGYTF. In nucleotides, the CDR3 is TGTGCCAGCAGTTCTACCGAAAATGATGGCTACACCTTC.

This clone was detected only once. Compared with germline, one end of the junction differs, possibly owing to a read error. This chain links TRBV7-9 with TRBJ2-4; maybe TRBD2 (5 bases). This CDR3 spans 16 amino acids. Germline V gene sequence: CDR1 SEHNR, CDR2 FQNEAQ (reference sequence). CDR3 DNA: TGTGCCAGCAGCCTAGCAGTTATTACAACGAAAAACATTCAGTACTTC. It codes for CASSLAVITTKNIQYF. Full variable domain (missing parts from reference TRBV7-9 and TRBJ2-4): DTGVSQNPRHKITKRGQNVTFRCDPISEHNRLYWYRQTLGQGPEFLTYFQNEAQLEKSRLLSDRFSAERPKGSFSTLEIQRTEQGDSAMYLCASSLAVITTKNIQYFGAGTRLSVL.

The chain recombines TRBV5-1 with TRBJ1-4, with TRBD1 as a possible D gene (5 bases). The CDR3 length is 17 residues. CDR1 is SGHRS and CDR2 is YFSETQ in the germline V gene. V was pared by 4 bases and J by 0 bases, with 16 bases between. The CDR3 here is CASSRPTDRTTNEKLFF. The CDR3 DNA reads TGCGCCAGCAGCCGCCCAACCGACAGAACAACTAATGAAAAACTGTTTTTT.

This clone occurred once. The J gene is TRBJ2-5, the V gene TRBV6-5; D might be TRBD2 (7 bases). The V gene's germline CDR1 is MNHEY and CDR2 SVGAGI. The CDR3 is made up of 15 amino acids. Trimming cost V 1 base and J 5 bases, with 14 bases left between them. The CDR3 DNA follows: TGTGCCAGCAGTTACTGGGGGGGGCAGGCGGAGACCCAGTACTTC. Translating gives CASSYWGGQAETQYF.

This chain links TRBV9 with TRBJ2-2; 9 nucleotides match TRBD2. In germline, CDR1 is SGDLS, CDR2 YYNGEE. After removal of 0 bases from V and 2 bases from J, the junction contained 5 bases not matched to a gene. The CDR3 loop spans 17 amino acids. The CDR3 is CASSVAALAGNTGELFF. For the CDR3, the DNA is TGTGCCAGCAGCGTAGCTGCACTAGCGGGTAACACCGGGGAGCTGTTTTTT.

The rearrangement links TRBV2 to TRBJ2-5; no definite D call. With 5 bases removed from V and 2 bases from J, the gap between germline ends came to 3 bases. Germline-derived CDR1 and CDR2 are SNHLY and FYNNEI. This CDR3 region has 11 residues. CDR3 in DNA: TGTGCCAGCAGTTTTCAAGAGACCCAGTACTTC. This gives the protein CASSFQETQYF. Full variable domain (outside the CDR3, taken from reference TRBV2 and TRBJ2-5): EPEVTQTPSHQVTQMGQEVILRCVPISNHLYFYWYRQILGQKVEFLVSFYNNEISEKSEIFDDQFSVERPDGSNFTLKIRSTKLEDSAMYFCASSFQETQYFGPGTRLLVL.

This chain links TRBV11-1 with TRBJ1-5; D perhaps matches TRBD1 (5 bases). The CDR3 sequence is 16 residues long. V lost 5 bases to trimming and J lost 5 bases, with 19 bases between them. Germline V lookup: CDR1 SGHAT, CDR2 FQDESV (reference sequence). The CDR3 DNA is TGTGCCAGCAGCCCCGGCGGGGGTGGGACGGATCAGCCCCAGCATTTT. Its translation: CASSPGGGGTDQPQHF.

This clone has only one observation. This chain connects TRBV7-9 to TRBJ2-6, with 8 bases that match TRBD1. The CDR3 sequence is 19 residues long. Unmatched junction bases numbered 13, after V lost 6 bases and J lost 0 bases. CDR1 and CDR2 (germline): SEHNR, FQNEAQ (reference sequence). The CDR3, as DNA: TGTGCCAGCAGACCCCGAGGACAGGGAGCCCCCTCTGGGGCCAACGTCCTGACTTTC. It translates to CASRPRGQGAPSGANVLTF.

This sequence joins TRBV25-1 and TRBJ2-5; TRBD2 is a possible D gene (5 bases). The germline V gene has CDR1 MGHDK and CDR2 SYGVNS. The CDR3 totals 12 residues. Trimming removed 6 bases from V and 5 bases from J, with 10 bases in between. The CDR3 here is CASSGPGETQYF. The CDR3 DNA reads TGTGCCAGCAGCGGACCGGGGGAGACCCAGTACTTC.

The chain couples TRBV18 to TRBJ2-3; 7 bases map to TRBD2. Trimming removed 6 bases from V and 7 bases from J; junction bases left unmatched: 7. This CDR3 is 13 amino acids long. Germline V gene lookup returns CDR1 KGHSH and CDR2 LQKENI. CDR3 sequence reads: CASSGGSTNTQYF. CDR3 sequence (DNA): TGTGCCAGCTCGGGGGGGTCGACAAATACGCAGTATTTT.

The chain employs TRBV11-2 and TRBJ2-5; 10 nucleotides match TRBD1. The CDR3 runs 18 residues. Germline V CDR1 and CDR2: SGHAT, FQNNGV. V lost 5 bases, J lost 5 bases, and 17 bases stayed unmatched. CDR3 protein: CASSARGWSADRGETQYF. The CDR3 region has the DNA TGTGCCAGCAGCGCCCGAGGGTGGTCAGCGGACAGGGGGGAGACCCAGTACTTC.